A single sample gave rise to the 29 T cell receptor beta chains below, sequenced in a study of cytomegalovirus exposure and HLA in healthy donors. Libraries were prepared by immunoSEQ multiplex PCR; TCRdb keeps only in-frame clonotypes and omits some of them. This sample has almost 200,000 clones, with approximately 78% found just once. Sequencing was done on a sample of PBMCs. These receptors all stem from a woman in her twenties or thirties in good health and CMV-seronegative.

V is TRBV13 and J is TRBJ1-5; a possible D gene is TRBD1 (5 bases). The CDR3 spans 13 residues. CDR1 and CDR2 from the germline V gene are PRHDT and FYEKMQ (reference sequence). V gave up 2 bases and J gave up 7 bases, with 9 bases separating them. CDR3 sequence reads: CASSLQRGQPQHF. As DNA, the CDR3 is TGTGCCAGCAGCTTACAAAGGGGCCAGCCCCAGCATTTT.

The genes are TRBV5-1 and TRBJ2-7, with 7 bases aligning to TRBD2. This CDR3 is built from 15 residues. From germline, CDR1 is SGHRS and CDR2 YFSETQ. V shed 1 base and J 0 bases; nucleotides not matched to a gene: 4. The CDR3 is CASSLLAESSYEQYF. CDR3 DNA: TGCGCCAGCAGCTTGCTAGCGGAGAGCTCCTACGAGCAGTACTTC.

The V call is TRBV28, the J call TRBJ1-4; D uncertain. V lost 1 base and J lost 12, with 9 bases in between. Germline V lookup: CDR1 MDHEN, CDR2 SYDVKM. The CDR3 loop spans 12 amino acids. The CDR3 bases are TGTGCCAGCAGTTTATTGGCCCGGGAACTGTTTTTT. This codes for CASSLLARELFF.

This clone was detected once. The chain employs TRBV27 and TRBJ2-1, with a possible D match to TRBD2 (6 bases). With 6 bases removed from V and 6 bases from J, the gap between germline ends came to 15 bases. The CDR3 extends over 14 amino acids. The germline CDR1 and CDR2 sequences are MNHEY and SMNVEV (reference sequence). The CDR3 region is CASSRGFIGNEQFF. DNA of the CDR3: TGTGCCAGCAGCCGGGGGTTTATTGGCAATGAGCAGTTCTTC.

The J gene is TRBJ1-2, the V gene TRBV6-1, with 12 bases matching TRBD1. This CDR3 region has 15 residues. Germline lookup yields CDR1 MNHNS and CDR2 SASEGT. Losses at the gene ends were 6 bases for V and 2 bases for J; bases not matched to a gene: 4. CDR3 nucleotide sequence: TGTGCCAGCAGACCCGGGACAGGGGGCAACTATGGCTACACCTTC. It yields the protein CASRPGTGGNYGYTF.

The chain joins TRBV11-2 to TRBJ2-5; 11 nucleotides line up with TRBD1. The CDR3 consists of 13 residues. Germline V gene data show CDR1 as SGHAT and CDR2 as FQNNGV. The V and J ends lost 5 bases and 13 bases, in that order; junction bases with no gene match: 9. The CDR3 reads CASSPGTGGVWYF. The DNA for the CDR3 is TGTGCCAGCAGCCCCGGGACAGGGGGAGTTTGGTACTTC.

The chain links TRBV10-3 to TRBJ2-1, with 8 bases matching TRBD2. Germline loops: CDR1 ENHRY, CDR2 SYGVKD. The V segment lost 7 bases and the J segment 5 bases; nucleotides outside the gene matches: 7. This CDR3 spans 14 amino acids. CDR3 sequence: CAIKENSGDNEQFF. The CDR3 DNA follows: TGTGCCATCAAGGAAAATAGCGGGGACAATGAGCAGTTCTTC.

CDR3: CASILQGAGANVLTF. CDR3 DNA: TGTGCCAGTATATTACAGGGGGCCGGGGCCAACGTCCTGACTTTC. The chain couples TRBV6-5 to TRBJ2-6, with 9 bases fitting TRBD1. The CDR3 spans 15 residues. The junction had 7 bases not matched to a gene; V was cut back by 9 bases and J by 4 bases. Germline lookup yields CDR1 MNHEY and CDR2 SVGAGI.

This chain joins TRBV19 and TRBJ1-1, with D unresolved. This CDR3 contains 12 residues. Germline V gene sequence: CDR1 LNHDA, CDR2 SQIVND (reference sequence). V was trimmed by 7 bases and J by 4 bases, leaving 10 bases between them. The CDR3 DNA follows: TGTGCCAGTAAAGATGGGAGCACTGAAGCTTTCTTT. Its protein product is CASKDGSTEAFF.

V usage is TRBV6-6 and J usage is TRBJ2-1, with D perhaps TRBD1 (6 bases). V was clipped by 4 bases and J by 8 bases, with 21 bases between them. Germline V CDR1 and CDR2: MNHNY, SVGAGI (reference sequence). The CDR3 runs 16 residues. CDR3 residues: CASSLGGPTPLDEQFF. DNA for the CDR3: TGTGCCAGCAGTTTAGGGGGACCGACTCCTTTAGATGAGCAGTTCTTC.

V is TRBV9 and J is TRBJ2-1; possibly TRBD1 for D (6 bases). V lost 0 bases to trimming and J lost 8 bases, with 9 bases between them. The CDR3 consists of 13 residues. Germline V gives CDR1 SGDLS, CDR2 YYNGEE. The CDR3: CASSVGGGYEQFF. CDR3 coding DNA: TGTGCCAGCAGCGTAGGTGGGGGCTATGAGCAGTTCTTC.

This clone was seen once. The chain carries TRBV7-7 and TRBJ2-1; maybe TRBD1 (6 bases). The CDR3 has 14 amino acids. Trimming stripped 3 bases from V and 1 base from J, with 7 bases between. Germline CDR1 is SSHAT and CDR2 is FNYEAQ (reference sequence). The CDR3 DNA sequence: TGTGCCAGCAGCTTGACAGGTTCCTACAATGAGCAGTTCTTC. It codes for CASSLTGSYNEQFF.

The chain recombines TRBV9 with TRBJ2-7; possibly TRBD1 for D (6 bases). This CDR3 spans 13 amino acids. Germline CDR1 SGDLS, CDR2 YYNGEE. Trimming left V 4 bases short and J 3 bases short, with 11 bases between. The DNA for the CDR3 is TGTGCCAGCAGCTTAGAACAGGGCTACGAGCAGTACTTC. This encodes CASSLEQGYEQYF.

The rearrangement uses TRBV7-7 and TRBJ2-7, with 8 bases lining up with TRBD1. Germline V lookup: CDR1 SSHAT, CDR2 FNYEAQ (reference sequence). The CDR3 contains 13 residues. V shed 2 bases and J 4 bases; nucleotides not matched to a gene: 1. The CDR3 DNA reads TGTGCCAGCAGCTTAACAGGGGGTTACGAGCAGTACTTC. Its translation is CASSLTGGYEQYF.

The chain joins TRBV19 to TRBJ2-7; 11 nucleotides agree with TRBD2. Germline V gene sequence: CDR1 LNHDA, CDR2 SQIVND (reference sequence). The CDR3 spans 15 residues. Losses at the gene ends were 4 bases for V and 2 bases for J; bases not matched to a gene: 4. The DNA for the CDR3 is TGTGCCAGTAGTAGGGCTAGCGGGGGGACCTACGAGCAGTACTTC. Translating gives CASSRASGGTYEQYF.

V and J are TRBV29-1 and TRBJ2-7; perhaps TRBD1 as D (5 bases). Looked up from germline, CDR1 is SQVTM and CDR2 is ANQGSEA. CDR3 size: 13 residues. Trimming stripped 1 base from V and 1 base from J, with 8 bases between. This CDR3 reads CSVEATDSYEQYF. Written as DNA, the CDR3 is TGCAGCGTTGAAGCGACAGATTCCTACGAGCAGTACTTC.

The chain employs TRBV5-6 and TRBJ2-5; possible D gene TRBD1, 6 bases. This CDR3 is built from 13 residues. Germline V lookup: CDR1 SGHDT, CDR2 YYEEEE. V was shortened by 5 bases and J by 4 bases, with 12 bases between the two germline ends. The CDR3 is CASRGFRGETQYF. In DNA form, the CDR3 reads TGTGCCAGCAGGGGGTTCAGGGGAGAGACCCAGTACTTC.

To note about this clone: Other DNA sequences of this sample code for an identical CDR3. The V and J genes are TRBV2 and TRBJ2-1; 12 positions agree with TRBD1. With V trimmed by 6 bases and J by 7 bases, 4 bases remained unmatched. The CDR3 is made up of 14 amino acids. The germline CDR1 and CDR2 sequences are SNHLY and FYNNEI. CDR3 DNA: TGTGCCAGCAGCCGGGACAGGGGGCTGAATGAGCAGTTCTTC. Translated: CASSRDRGLNEQFF.

The chain's CDR3 is CASSEQQGAGGYTF. The CDR3 DNA sequence: TGTGCCAGCAGTGAACAACAGGGGGCGGGTGGCTACACCTTC. The chain is built from TRBV6-1 and TRBJ1-2; 9 bases are a match to TRBD1. Per the germline V gene, CDR1 is MNHNS and CDR2 is SASEGT. The CDR3 runs 14 residues. J gave up 7 bases and V 2 bases, and 5 bases lay outside the gene matches.

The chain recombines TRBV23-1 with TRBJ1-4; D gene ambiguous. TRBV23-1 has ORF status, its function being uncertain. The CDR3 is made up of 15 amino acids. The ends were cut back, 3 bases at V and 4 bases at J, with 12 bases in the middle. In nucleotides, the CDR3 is TGCGCCAGCAGTCAGATTAAGGGAGTTAATGAAAAACTGTTTTTT. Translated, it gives CASSQIKGVNEKLFF.

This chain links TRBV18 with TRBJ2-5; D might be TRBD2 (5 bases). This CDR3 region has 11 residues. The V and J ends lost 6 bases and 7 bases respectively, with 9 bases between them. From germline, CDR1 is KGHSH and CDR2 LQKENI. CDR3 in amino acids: CASSTGGTQYF. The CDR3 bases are TGTGCCAGCTCGACCGGAGGGACCCAGTACTTC.

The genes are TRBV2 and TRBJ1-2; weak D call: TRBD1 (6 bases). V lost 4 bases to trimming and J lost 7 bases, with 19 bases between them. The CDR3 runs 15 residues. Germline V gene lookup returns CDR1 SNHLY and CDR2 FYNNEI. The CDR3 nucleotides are TGTGCCAGCAGTGGATCAACAGGGATTTCAGGTGGCTACACCTTC. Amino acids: CASSGSTGISGGYTF.

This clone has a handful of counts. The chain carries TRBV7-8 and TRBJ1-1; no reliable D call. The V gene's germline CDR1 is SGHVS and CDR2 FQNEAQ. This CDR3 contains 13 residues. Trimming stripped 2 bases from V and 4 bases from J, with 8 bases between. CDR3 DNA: TGTGCCAGCAGCTTATCGGGAGGCACTGAAGCTTTCTTT. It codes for CASSLSGGTEAFF.

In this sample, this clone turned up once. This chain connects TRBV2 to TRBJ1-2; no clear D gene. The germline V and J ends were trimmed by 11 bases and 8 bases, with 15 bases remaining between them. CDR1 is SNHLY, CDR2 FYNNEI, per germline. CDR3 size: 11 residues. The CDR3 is CAGKRVSGYTF. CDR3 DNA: TGTGCCGGAAAGAGGGTTTCAGGCTACACCTTC.

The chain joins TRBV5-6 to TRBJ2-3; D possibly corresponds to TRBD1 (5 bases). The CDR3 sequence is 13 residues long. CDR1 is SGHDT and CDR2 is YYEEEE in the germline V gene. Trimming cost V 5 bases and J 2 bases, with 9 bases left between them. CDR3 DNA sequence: TGTGCCAGCAGAGAAGGGGTCACAGATACGCAGTATTTT. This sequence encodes CASREGVTDTQYF. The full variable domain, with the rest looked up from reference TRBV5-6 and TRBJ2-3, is DAGVTQSPTHLIKTRGQQVTLRCSPKSGHDTVSWYQQALGQGPQFIFQYYEEEERQRGNFPDRFSGHQFPNYSSELNVNALLLGDSALYLCASREGVTDTQYFGPGTRLTVL.

The CDR3 reads CASSDPLGEGLHPYEQYF. CDR3 bases: TGTGCCAGCAGTGATCCCCTCGGGGAGGGACTGCACCCCTACGAGCAGTACTTC. J is TRBJ2-7 and V is TRBV6-1; 7 nucleotides line up with TRBD2. There are 18 residues in the CDR3. V was pared by 3 bases and J by 2 bases, with 16 bases of the junction left unmatched. Germline V lookup: CDR1 MNHNS, CDR2 SASEGT.

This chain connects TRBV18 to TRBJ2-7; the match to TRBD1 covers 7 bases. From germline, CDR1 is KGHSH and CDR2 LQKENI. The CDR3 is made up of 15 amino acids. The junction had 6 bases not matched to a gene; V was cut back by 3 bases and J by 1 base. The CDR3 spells CASSPPGTASYEQYF. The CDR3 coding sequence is TGTGCCAGCTCACCCCCGGGGACAGCTTCCTACGAGCAGTACTTC.

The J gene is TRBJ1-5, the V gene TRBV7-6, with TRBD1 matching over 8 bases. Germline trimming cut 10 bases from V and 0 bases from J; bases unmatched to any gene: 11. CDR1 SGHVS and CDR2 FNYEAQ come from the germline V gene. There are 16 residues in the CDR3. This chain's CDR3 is CATSPGTGDSNQPQHF. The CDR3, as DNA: TGTGCCACCTCTCCCGGGACAGGAGATAGCAATCAGCCCCAGCATTTT.

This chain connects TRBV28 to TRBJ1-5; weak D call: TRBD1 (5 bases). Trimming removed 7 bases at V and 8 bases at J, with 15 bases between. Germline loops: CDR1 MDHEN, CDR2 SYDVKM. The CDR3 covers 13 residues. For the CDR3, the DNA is TGTGCCAGCATCACGGGGGAGTGGGAGCCCCAGCATTTT. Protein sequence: CASITGEWEPQHF.